The 5 T cell receptor beta chains in this list originate from one sample, sequenced in a study of shared clonotypes between healthy human individuals. CD45RO-negative CD8 cells positively selected for CCR7 made up the naive population, which excluded terminally differentiated effector memory CD45RA+ cells. Measured with immunoSEQ multiplex PCR; TCRdb has only the in-frame clones, and not every one. The data contain roughly 2,000,000 clones, 93% of them seen just once; the ten biggest clones take up more than 1.5%. Material: naive CD8+ T cells from PBMCs. The receptors here all came from a man between 18 and 29 years old in good health. Some clones in this sample may be carry-over from other donors' samples.

The chain links TRBV28 to TRBJ2-1; 7 bases agree with TRBD2. This CDR3 contains 15 residues. Germline V lookup: CDR1 MDHEN, CDR2 SYDVKM. V shed 2 bases and J 2 bases; nucleotides not matched to a gene: 3. CDR3 DNA sequence: TGTGCCAGCAGTTTAGGGAGGGCCGCCTACAATGAGCAGTTCTTC. This gives the protein CASSLGRAAYNEQFF.

The V gene is TRBV7-8, the J gene TRBJ1-3; unclear D gene. This CDR3 has 16 residues. Germline V lookup: CDR1 SGHVS, CDR2 FQNEAQ. V was shortened by 1 base and J by 6 bases, with 16 bases between the two germline ends. The CDR3 sequence: CASSLVCQVLVNTIYF. DNA of the CDR3: TGTGCCAGCAGCTTAGTCTGCCAGGTATTGGTAAACACCATATATTTT.

The chain carries TRBV28 and TRBJ2-5, with D perhaps TRBD2 (5 bases). This CDR3 region has 14 residues. Germline lookup yields CDR1 MDHEN and CDR2 SYDVKM. Trimming removed 4 bases at V and 5 bases at J, with 14 bases between. The CDR3 region has the DNA TGTGCCAGCAGTTCTACTGCGGGCGCGGAGACCCAGTACTTC. It yields the protein CASSSTAGAETQYF.

This clone was picked up one time. DNA for the CDR3: TGTGCCAGCAAGGGGTCGGATCCCGGGGGACAGATCTATGGCTACACCTTC. Translated, it gives CASKGSDPGGQIYGYTF. The chain links TRBV27 to TRBJ1-2; 7 bases match TRBD1. Trimming at V came to 7 bases and at J to 4 bases, leaving 18 bases not matched to a gene. This CDR3 spans 17 amino acids. CDR1 MNHEY and CDR2 SMNVEV come from the germline V gene (reference sequence).

The CDR3 here is CASSLDASVYEQYF. The CDR3 DNA reads TGCGCCAGCAGCTTGGACGCTAGCGTCTACGAGCAGTACTTC. The genes are TRBV5-1 and TRBJ2-7; D perhaps matches TRBD2 (6 bases). CDR1 and CDR2 (germline): SGHRS, YFSETQ. The V and J ends lost 0 bases and 3 bases respectively, with 10 bases between them. The CDR3 extends over 14 amino acids.